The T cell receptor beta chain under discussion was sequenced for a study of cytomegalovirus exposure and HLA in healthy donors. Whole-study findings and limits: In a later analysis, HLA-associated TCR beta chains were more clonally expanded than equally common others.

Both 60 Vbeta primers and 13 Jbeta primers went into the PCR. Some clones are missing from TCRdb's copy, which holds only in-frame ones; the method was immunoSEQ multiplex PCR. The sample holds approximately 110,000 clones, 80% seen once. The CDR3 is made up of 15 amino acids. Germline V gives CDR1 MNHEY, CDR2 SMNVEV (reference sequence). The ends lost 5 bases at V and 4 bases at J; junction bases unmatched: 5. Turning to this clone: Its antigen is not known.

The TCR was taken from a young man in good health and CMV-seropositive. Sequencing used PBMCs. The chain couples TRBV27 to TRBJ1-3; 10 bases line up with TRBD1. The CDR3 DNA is TGTGCCAGCAGTCCGACAGGGGGCCCCGGAAACACCATATATTTT. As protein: CASSPTGGPGNTIYF.